This section outlines one T cell receptor beta chain sequence together with its context. The antigen is undetermined. The sample contains more than one DNA sequence encoding this CDR3. TCRdb's copy holds only in-frame clones and misses some; the assay was immunoSEQ multiplex PCR. The data contain 2,100,000 or so clones, 90% to 96% of them singletons. The J segment lost 3 bases and the V segment lost 0 bases, leaving 2 bases of the junction unmatched. The CDR3 has 14 amino acids. Germline values: CDR1 ENHRY, CDR2 SYGVKD. These data belong to a study of shared clonotypes between healthy human individuals. Overall study findings and caveats: Blood alone was sampled, and tissue repertoires likely differ. Estimated richness values were generally larger in naive subsets than in memory subsets.

The chain carries TRBV10-3 and TRBJ2-7; TRBD1 aligns across 7 bases. The sample consisted of naive CD4+ T cells sorted from blood. Described subset: CD45RA+ positively selected. This sequence was found in a man in his late teens or twenties in good health. The CDR3 here is CAISESPGGYEQYF. The CDR3 bases are TGTGCCATCAGTGAGTCGCCAGGGGGCTACGAGCAGTACTTC.